This TCR beta chain was recorded in a study of blood T cell repertoires in COVID-19 (dated by TCRdb to the early 2020s). A note on the overall study: The collaborator samples originated in the United States, Italy and Spain and spanned the acute and convalescent phases of COVID-19. The prospective study material was composed of cDNA or gDNA derived from T cells, B-cell-depleted T cells, or PBMCs. Samples came from the ongoing ImmuneRACE study (first 160 participants) plus 1,254 subjects from 6 global collaborators. Sample metadata almost always included a de-identified subject ID, COVID-19 status, age in years and sex. A freely available public database, intended as a resource for researchers studying the immune response to SARS-CoV-2, is where the repertoires were released. Deeply sampled blood TCRbeta repertoires from subjects exposed to, actively infected with, or recovered from COVID-19 were included in the dataset. Where HLA class I and class II types were available, the types were taken from metadata supplied by the sample provider, not from assay-based typing.

The CDR3 sequence holds 13 residues, the cysteine and phenylalanine included. The retained sequence is limited to the CDR3, 39 bases, with the frame set at the first base. V is cut by 8 bases and J by 2 bases, and the space between the germline ends is 13 bases. CDR1 and CDR2, looked up from the germline V gene, are SNHLY and FYNNEI. Note on this clone: The antigen this receptor binds is unknown. Base qualities are not recorded, but no much larger clone differs from it by a single base.

TCRbeta CDR3 regions were amplified from genomic DNA by means of the immunoSEQ Assay, a bias-controlled multiplex PCR. For the original study's pipeline: The number of nucleated cells in each sample was estimated from the amplification of reference gene primers within the assay. To quantify the absolute abundance of each unique TCRbeta CDR3 rearrangement, sequence reads were collapsed and filtered. For each sample, productive Simpson clonality was calculated as the square root of Simpson's diversity index over productive rearrangements. The table was pulled from immuneACCESS by TCRdb, which kept in-frame rearrangements only. Such tables lose some clones; where checked, under half of the loss comes from unresolved V genes, and the rest has no known cause. The V and J calls and clone size are taken from that table; D and trimming were inferred from the DNA. The sample records approximately 260,000 clones, around nine tenths of which are singletons. 1.5% to 2% of the sample belongs to the ten largest clones.

Study-level results and caveats: The amount of clinical and demographic metadata varied by source and participant and was provided uncurated.

Participants in the prospective study were aged about 18 to 90 years, lived in some 24 United States geographic areas, and enrolled through a virtual design. In the prospective study, participants were assigned to cohorts based on the clinical history participants reported in a screening survey and a study questionnaire. Recovered participants in ImmuneRACE Cohort 3 were defined by two consecutive negative NP/OP PCR tests, clearance by a healthcare professional, or resolution of symptoms. Each participant in the prospective study had whole blood, serum and a nasopharyngeal or oropharyngeal swab collected by mobile phlebotomists. Prospective study participants could optionally give additional blood draws and questionnaires over an approximately 2-month period. Before DNA extraction, blood samples from the prospective study were shipped at room temperature or frozen.

The receptor was derived from a woman aged 60-75 years who had recovered from COVID-19. Sequenced input: PBMCs or T cells enriched from blood (not recorded which). The rearrangement combines TRBV2 with TRBJ2-7; the D segment could be TRBD2, given 6 matching bases. The sequenced DNA is TGTGCCAGCCAAGGGTCGGGAGCCTACGAGCAGTACTTC. Translated, this gives CASQGSGAYEQYF.